This entry concerns a single TCR beta chain. This sample is part of a study of blood T cell repertoires in COVID-19. CDR1 and CDR2 (germline): SGHTA, FQGNSA. Trimming cost V 1 base and J 5 bases; bases outside gene matches: 11. The CDR3 spans 17 residues. Original processing methods: Researchers report that nucleated cell counts were estimated from reference gene primer amplification. Data came from immunoSEQ multiplex PCR; TCRdb stores just in-frame clones and leaves some out. V and J calls and clone size are those listed in that table; D and trimming were worked out from the DNA. The sample shows tens of thousands of clones, roughly 86% of them seen only once.

The source of this sequence is a man aged 60 to 75 with active or convalescent COVID-19. The sequenced sample was peripheral blood. This chain connects TRBV7-2 to TRBJ1-5, with 7 nucleotides matching TRBD1. The CDR3 DNA follows: TGTGCCAGCAGCTTAGATCTGATTCGGACAGGAGATCAGCCCCAGCATTTT. This codes for CASSLDLIRTGDQPQHF.